This T cell receptor beta chain emerged from a study of T-cell reconstitution after alpha-beta-depleted transplantation in children. Findings of the study overall: Alpha-beta T cells present about two months after transplant were reported to originate from several hundred expanded graft clones. Surviving recipient T cells and intrathymic progenitors accounted for some patients' high TCRbeta diversity at day 60. Fresh T-cell production supplied most of the T-cell counts and diversity seen one year after transplant.

A TCRbeta library incorporating unique molecular identifiers was prepared. TCRdb re-analysed the PCR reads in MiXCR, keeping a single row per CDR3 protein. Altogether some 200,000 distinct CDR3 sequences are present, around 9.9% being singletons, with the ten largest covering 28%. This clonotype has a count of ten or more. Its matching antigen is unknown. The germline CDR1 and CDR2 sequences are MNHNY and SVGAGI (reference sequence). With 6 bases removed from V and 1 base from J, the gap between germline ends came to 7 bases. The CDR3 runs to 12 residues. The starting material was PBMCs, obtained before TCRalphabeta/CD19-depleted stem cell transplant. The rearrangement uses TRBV6-6 and TRBJ2-7; D gene unclear. The clonotype was recovered from a child younger than two with acute myeloid leukemia, due to receive a stem cell transplant. CDR3 protein: CASRTASYEQYF. The CDR3 DNA is TGTGCCAGCAGAACCGCTTCCTACGAGCAGTACTTC.